This T cell receptor (beta chain) was identified in a study of neoadjuvant anti-PD-1 for oral cavity cancer. Study summary: Nivolumab at 3 mg/kg was mostly given biweekly, three to four doses, pre-surgery. Non-progressing patients received a fourth nivolumab dose near day 43, then surgery on days 50-56.

The time point here: after neoadjuvant nivolumab, at surgical resection. Germline V lookup: CDR1 MDHEN, CDR2 SYDVKM. Deletions cut 6 bases from V and 3 bases from J, with 15 bases between. CDR3 size: 14 residues. Two replicates per tumor sample, mostly from 4.8 ug of genomic DNA. TCRdb's copy holds only in-frame clones and misses some; the assay was immunoSEQ multiplex PCR. The sample includes 20,000 to 30,000 clones, around 26% seen only once; the top ten take about 16%. V and J are TRBV28 and TRBJ2-7, with D possibly TRBD1 on 6 matching bases. This TCR derives from a person aged 35 to 85 with oral cavity squamous cell carcinoma. The sample in question was tumor tissue, obtained after nivolumab (anti-PD-1) treatment. The CDR3 DNA follows: TGTGCCAGCAGCCCCGACAGGCCCCACTACGAGCAGTACTTC. Amino acid sequence: CASSPDRPHYEQYF. Full variable domain (rest looked up from reference TRBV28 and TRBJ2-7): DVKVTQSSRYLVKRTGEKVFLECVQDMDHENMFWYRQDPGLGLRLIYFSYDVKMKEKGDIPEGYSVSREKKERFSLILESASTNQTSMYLCASSPDRPHYEQYFGPGTRLTVT.